The rows below give T cell receptor beta chains drawn from one sample of a study of T cells in Graves' hyperthyroidism and ophthalmopathy. Via MiXCR, TCRdb re-called the multiplex PCR reads, giving one row per CDR3 protein. Among roughly 380,000 distinct CDR3 sequences listed, approximately 13% were seen once. Material for sequencing was blood. Receptor source: a man aged 25-45 years with Graves' hyperthyroidism that later progressed to Graves' ophthalmopathy. Each CDR3 is given without its conserved first and last residue.

V gene: TRBV11-3
J gene: TRBJ1-2
CDR3 protein: ASSLEGTGTSGYT

V gene: TRBV5-1
J gene: TRBJ2-3
CDR3 protein: ASSLYGGGTDTQY

V gene: TRBV6-1
J gene: TRBJ2-3
CDR3 protein: ASGRGQDFTDTQY

V gene: TRBV9
J gene: TRBJ1-6
CDR3 protein: ASSVETEAPLH

V gene: TRBV5-5
J gene: TRBJ1-5
CDR3 protein: ASSLRGQPNQPQH

V gene: TRBV20-1
J gene: TRBJ1-2
CDR3 protein: SGPNRPGYT

V gene: TRBV6-1
J gene: TRBJ1-2
CDR3 protein: ASSPPQGADGYT

V gene: TRBV6-2/TRBV6-3
J gene: TRBJ2-1
CDR3 protein: ASSYSNEQF

V gene: TRBV28
J gene: TRBJ1-5
CDR3 protein: ASSNTGYYQPQH

V gene: TRBV15
J gene: TRBJ1-1
CDR3 protein: ATSRESQGNTEAF

V gene: TRBV7-3
J gene: TRBJ2-2
CDR3 protein: ASSSSRTGELF

V gene: TRBV7-2
J gene: TRBJ1-5
CDR3 protein: ASSLPQGIQPQH

V gene: TRBV30
J gene: TRBJ2-3
CDR3 protein: AWSVGGVGDTQY

V gene: TRBV6-1
J gene: TRBJ1-2
CDR3 protein: ASQRQGRDGYT

V gene: TRBV12-3/TRBV12-4
J gene: TRBJ2-7
CDR3 protein: ASRDSTDSNEQY

V gene: TRBV18
J gene: TRBJ1-1
CDR3 protein: ASSPTGVWSRTEAF

V gene: TRBV7-8
J gene: TRBJ1-2
CDR3 protein: ASSTGPWLSFGYT

V gene: TRBV19
J gene: TRBJ1-5
CDR3 protein: ASSLGALLSNQPQH

V gene: TRBV9
J gene: TRBJ1-5
CDR3 protein: ASSVNIGQPQH

V gene: TRBV5-1
J gene: TRBJ1-3
CDR3 protein: ASSLSGESSGNTIY

V gene: TRBV6-1
J gene: TRBJ2-3
CDR3 protein: ASSGRGKADTQY